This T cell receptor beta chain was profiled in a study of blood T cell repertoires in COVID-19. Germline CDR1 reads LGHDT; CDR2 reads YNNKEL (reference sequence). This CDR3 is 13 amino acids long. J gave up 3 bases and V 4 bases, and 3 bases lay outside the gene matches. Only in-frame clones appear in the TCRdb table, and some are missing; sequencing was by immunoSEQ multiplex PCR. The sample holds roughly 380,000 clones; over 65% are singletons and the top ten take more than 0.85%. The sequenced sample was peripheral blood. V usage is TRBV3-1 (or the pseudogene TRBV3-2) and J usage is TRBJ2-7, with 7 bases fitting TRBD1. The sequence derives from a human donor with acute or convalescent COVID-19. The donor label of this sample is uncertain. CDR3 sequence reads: CASSLAGGYEQYF. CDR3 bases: TGTGCCAGCAGCCTTGCAGGGGGCTACGAGCAGTACTTC.